This TCR beta chain appears in the sequencing data of a study of T cells in Graves' hyperthyroidism and ophthalmopathy. Over 18 months, lack of ophthalmopathy progression marked Graves' hyperthyroidism as stable. Uncontrolled infections, other autoimmune diseases, pregnancy or lactation led to exclusion of patients. CDR1 MNHEY and CDR2 SMNVEV come from the germline V gene (reference sequence). CDR3 length: 13 amino acids. The V gene lost 7 bases and the J gene lost 1 base, with 7 bases spanning the gap. RNA transcripts yielded amplified TCR beta CDR3 regions. HTBI primers were the set used in a first-round RT-PCR of the TCR CDR3. TCRdb recomputed calls from the multiplex PCR reads with MiXCR, one row per CDR3 protein. The data contain fewer than 400,000 distinct CDR3 sequences, approximately 15% of them singletons.

This TCR was sampled from a man aged 25-45 years with Graves' hyperthyroidism. This sequence joins TRBV27 and TRBJ2-2; no clear D gene. Sequencing was carried out using blood. The CDR3 DNA reads as TGTGCCAGCAAGAACAGGAACACCGGGGAGCTGTTTTTT. This gives the protein CASKNRNTGELFF.